The T cell receptor beta chain described here comes from a study of blood T cell repertoires in COVID-19. Turning to the study itself: Acute-phase and convalescent COVID-19 samples originated in the United States, Italy and Spain. The analysed material was cDNA or gDNA that came from T cells, B-cell-depleted T cells, or PBMCs.

Generated by immunoSEQ multiplex PCR, the TCRdb table keeps only in-frame clones and is missing some. The sample yields around 150,000 clones, about 80% seen once. The V gene's germline CDR1 is LNHDA and CDR2 SQIVND (reference sequence). The CDR3 loop spans 15 amino acids. Trimming stripped 5 bases from V and 1 base from J, with 12 bases between. Patients of the Seattle cohort, enrolled during active infection, were followed longitudinally. This sequence was found in a woman in her thirties or forties with COVID-19, enrolled during active disease. The chain is built from TRBV19 and TRBJ2-1; TRBD2 is a possible D gene (6 bases). The sequenced sample consisted of peripheral blood. CDR3 nucleotide sequence: TGTGCCAGTAGTGGCCGGAGGGAATCCTACAATGAGCAGTTCTTC. This codes for CASSGRRESYNEQFF. Supplemented by reference TRBV19 and TRBJ2-1, the full variable domain reads DGGITQSPKYLFRKEGQNVTLSCEQNLNHDAMYWYRQDPGQGLRLIYYSQIVNDFQKGDIAEGYSVSREKKESFPLTVTSAQKNPTAFYLCASSGRRESYNEQFFGPGTRLTVL.